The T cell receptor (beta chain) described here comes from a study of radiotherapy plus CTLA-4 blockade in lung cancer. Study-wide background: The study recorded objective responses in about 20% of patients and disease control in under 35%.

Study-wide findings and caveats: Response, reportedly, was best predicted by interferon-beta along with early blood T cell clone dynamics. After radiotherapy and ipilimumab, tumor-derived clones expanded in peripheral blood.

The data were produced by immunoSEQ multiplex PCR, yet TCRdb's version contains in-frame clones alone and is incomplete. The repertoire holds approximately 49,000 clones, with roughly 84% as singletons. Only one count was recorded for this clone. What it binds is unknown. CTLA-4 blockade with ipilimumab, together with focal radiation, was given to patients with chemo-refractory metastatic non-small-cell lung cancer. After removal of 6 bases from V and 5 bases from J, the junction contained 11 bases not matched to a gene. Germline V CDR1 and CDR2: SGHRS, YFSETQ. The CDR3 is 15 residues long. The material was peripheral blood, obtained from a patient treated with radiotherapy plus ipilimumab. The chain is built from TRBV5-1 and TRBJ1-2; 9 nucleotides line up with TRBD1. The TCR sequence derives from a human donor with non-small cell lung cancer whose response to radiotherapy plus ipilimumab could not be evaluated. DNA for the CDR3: TGCGCCAGCACAATCCAACCGGGACAGGGATATGGCTACACCTTC. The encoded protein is CASTIQPGQGYGYTF.